This note documents a single T cell receptor (beta chain) sequence. The antigen is undetermined. Unique molecular identifiers were present on the cDNA, and a universal primer site came from template switching. TCRdb reprocessed the 5' RACE reads via MiXCR and lists one record per CDR3 protein. The sample includes 460,000 or so distinct CDR3 sequences, approximately 14% of them seen just once. These data originate in a study of identical twins. Study-wide points: Potential partial confounding of zero-insertion analyses by invariant MAIT and iNKT cells was noted. The models systematically underestimated how much out-of-frame TCR alpha was shared in monozygotic twins. Insertions were fewer in abundant cord blood beta clonotypes, whereas memory repertoires showed none of this pattern.

This CDR3 is built from 18 residues. Germline CDR1 and CDR2: SGHRS and YFSETQ. V was trimmed by 3 bases and J by 4 bases, leaving 26 bases between them. In addition, the sample was reused for a study of yellow fever vaccine responses in identical twins.

This sequence originates from a woman aged 18-29 years in good health. The rearrangement joins TRBV5-1 to TRBJ2-7, with D perhaps matching TRBD1 or TRBD2 (5 bases each). Sequencing used CD4+ T cells sorted from blood. This CDR3 is CASSWDPRGEGELYEQYF. CDR3 sequence (DNA): TGCGCCAGCAGCTGGGACCCTCGGGGAGAAGGGGAACTTTACGAGCAGTACTTC.